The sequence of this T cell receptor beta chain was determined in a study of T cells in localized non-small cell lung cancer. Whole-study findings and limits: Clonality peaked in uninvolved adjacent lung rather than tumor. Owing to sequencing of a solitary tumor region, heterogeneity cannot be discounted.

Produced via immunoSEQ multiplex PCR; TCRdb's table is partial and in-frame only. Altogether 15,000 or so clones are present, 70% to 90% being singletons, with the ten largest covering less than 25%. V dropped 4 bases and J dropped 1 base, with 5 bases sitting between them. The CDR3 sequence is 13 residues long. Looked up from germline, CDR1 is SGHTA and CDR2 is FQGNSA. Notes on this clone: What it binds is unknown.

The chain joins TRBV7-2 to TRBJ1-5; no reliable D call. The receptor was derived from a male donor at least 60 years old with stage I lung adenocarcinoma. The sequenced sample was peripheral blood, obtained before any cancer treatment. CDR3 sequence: CASSWRSNQPQHF. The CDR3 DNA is TGTGCCAGCAGCTGGCGGAGCAATCAGCCCCAGCATTTT. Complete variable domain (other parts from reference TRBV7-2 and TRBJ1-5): GAGVSQSPSNKVTEKGKDVELRCDPISGHTALYWYRQSLGQGLEFLIYFQGNSAPDKSGLPSDRFSAERTGGSVSTLTIQRTQQEDSAVYLCASSWRSNQPQHFGDGTRLSIL.